In its sample, the clone carrying this TCR beta chain was seen many times. What it recognizes is unknown. The sample originates from a study of human T cells and chemical hapten exposure. Study outcomes and limitations: Once DPC sensitization occurred, TCRs above 1 in 1000 frequency showed no change.

Source study methods: Across samples, TCR counts had a median of roughly 98,000 and ranged from roughly 23,224 to 700,000. MiXCR, applied by TCRdb to the RACE reads, yields one record per CDR3 protein. It is TCRdb's table, rather than the study itself, that gives the V and J calls and clone size. This sample carries 80,000 to 100,000 distinct CDR3 sequences, about a tenth of them seen once, and the ten largest clones take around 3.6%. V lost 1 base, J lost 7 bases, and 9 bases stayed unmatched. The CDR3 spans 15 residues. The germline V gene encodes CDR1 SGHAT and CDR2 FQNNGV. Time point in this sample: patch test 3, about 24 weeks after DPC sensitization. Noted treatment: therapeutic diphenylcyclopropenone sensitization with weekly scalp DPC.

The chain uses TRBV11-2 and TRBJ2-7; 8 bases align to TRBD2. The sequencing used whole blood, collected in connection with sensitization to the hapten diphenylcyclopropenone (DPC). The sequence derives from a woman aged 45-65 years with alopecia areata. Some clones in this sample may be carry-over from other donors' samples. The CDR3: CASSLASGGSPEQYF. CDR3 coding DNA: TGTGCCAGCAGCTTAGCGAGCGGGGGCTCGCCGGAGCAGTACTTC.